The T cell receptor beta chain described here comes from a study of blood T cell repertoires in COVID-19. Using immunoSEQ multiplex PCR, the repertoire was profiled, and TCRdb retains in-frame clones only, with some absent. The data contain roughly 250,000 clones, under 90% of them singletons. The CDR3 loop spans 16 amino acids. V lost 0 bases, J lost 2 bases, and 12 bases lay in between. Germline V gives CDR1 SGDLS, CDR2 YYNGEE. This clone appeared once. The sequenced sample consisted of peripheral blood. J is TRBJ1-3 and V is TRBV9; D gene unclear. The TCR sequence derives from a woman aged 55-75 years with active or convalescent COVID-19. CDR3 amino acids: CASSVVATGTGNTIYF. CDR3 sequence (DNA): TGTGCCAGCAGCGTAGTGGCTACGGGGACTGGAAACACCATATATTTT.